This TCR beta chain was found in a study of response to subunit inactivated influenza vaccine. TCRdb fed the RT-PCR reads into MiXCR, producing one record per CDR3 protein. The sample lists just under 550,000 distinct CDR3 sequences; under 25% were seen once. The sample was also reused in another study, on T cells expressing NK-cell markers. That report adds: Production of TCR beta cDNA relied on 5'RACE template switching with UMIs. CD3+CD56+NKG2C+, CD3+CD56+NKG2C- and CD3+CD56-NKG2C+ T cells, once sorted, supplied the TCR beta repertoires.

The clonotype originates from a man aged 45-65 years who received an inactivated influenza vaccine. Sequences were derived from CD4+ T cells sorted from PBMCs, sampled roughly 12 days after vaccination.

CDR3 DNA: TGTGCCAGCAGCGCCGACGGGACAGGGTCAGATACGCAGTATTTT. This encodes CASSADGTGSDTQYF. The V and J genes are TRBV9 and TRBJ2-3; 9 bases are shared with TRBD1. The CDR3 has 15 residues. Germline CDR1 SGDLS, CDR2 YYNGEE. The V and J ends lost 3 bases and 4 bases, in that order; junction bases with no gene match: 6.